The rows below give T cell receptor beta chains drawn from one sample of a study of cytomegalovirus exposure and HLA in healthy donors. Libraries were prepared by immunoSEQ multiplex PCR; TCRdb keeps only in-frame clonotypes and omits some of them. In the table there are under 200,000 clones, 75% of which are singletons. The material sequenced was PBMCs. These receptors were collected from a woman between 40 and 55 years old in good health and CMV-seropositive. The CDR3 runs from the conserved cysteine through the conserved F or W. The D gene is left open where the match is weak. Clone size appears in some rows only: once, few, many, or a class for an expanded clone.

abundance: .; d_gene: .; v_gene: TRBV2; j_gene: TRBJ2-6; CDR3aa: CASSRVISGANVLTF; CDR3nt: TGTGCCAGCAGCCGGGTAATTTCTGGGGCCAACGTCCTGACTTTC
abundance: few; d_gene: TRBD2; v_gene: TRBV5-4; j_gene: TRBJ2-5; CDR3aa: CASSRGLAGATVETQYF; CDR3nt: TGTGCCAGCAGTCGGGGACTAGCGGGAGCGACGGTAGAGACCCAGTACTTC
abundance: few; d_gene: TRBD2; v_gene: TRBV5-1; j_gene: TRBJ2-7; CDR3aa: CASSLELAGLSYEQYF; CDR3nt: TGCGCCAGCAGCTTGGAACTAGCGGGTCTCTCCTACGAGCAGTACTTC
abundance: few; d_gene: TRBD2; v_gene: TRBV7-2; j_gene: TRBJ2-7; CDR3aa: CASSTGLAYSYEQYF; CDR3nt: TGTGCCAGCAGCACAGGACTAGCGTACTCCTACGAGCAGTACTTC
abundance: few; d_gene: TRBD2; v_gene: TRBV11-2; j_gene: TRBJ2-5; CDR3aa: CASSRPGGVEETQYF; CDR3nt: TGTGCCAGCAGCCGACCGGGAGGGGTAGAAGAGACCCAGTACTTC
abundance: .; d_gene: TRBD1; v_gene: TRBV4-3; j_gene: TRBJ1-2; CDR3aa: CASSPDRGITGGYTF; CDR3nt: TGCGCCAGCAGCCCGGACAGGGGGATTACGGGTGGCTACACCTTC
abundance: .; d_gene: .; v_gene: TRBV5-4; j_gene: TRBJ1-1; CDR3aa: CASSLRGFFEAFF; CDR3nt: TGTGCCAGCAGCTTGCGGGGATTCTTTGAAGCTTTCTTT
abundance: .; d_gene: TRBD2; v_gene: TRBV5-1; j_gene: TRBJ2-5; CDR3aa: CASSLVLAGGAETQYF; CDR3nt: TGCGCCAGCAGCTTGGTTCTAGCGGGGGGGGCTGAGACCCAGTACTTC
abundance: .; d_gene: .; v_gene: TRBV6-1; j_gene: TRBJ1-3; CDR3aa: CATWDFGNTIYF; CDR3nt: TGTGCCACCTGGGACTTCGGAAACACCATATATTTT
abundance: few; d_gene: .; v_gene: TRBV28; j_gene: TRBJ1-1; CDR3aa: CASSLAYRAEAFF; CDR3nt: TGTGCCAGCAGTTTAGCCTACAGGGCTGAAGCTTTCTTT
abundance: .; d_gene: TRBD2; v_gene: TRBV9; j_gene: TRBJ2-7; CDR3aa: CASSLRTSRLSEQYF; CDR3nt: TGTGCCAGCAGCCTCAGGACTAGTCGCCTCTCCGAGCAGTACTTC
abundance: few; d_gene: .; v_gene: TRBV7-2; j_gene: TRBJ1-1; CDR3aa: CATQGWMNTEAFF; CDR3nt: TGTGCCACCCAGGGGTGGATGAACACTGAAGCTTTCTTT
abundance: .; d_gene: .; v_gene: TRBV15; j_gene: TRBJ1-2; CDR3aa: CATSRDRGISNYGYTF; CDR3nt: TGTGCCACCAGCAGAGACAGGGGAATTTCTAACTATGGCTACACCTTC
abundance: .; d_gene: TRBD1; v_gene: TRBV6-5; j_gene: TRBJ2-1; CDR3aa: CASSTGQGDYNEQFF; CDR3nt: TGTGCCAGCAGCACCGGACAGGGAGATTACAATGAGCAGTTCTTC
abundance: few; d_gene: .; v_gene: TRBV6-4; j_gene: TRBJ1-1; CDR3aa: CASSVEENTEAFF; CDR3nt: TGTGCCAGCAGTGTAGAAGAGAACACTGAAGCTTTCTTT
abundance: .; d_gene: TRBD1; v_gene: TRBV28; j_gene: TRBJ1-6; CDR3aa: CASSSHEGAYSPLHF; CDR3nt: TGTGCCAGCAGTTCCCATGAGGGGGCCTACTCACCCCTCCACTTT
abundance: once; d_gene: .; v_gene: TRBV28; j_gene: TRBJ1-1; CDR3aa: CASSLSPLGRPFF; CDR3nt: TGTGCCAGCAGTTTATCCCCACTAGGGAGACCTTTCTTT
abundance: .; d_gene: .; v_gene: TRBV2; j_gene: TRBJ2-3; CDR3aa: CASSEEAGTGDTQYF; CDR3nt: TGTGCCAGCAGTGAAGAGGCCGGAACAGGGGATACGCAGTATTTT
abundance: once; d_gene: .; v_gene: TRBV5-1; j_gene: TRBJ2-7; CDR3aa: CASGPLGGMQYF; CDR3nt: TGCGCCAGCGGACCCCTGGGCGGGATGCAGTACTTC
abundance: .; d_gene: TRBD1; v_gene: TRBV7-3; j_gene: TRBJ2-1; CDR3aa: CASSADRAHYNEQFF; CDR3nt: TGTGCCAGCAGCGCCGACAGGGCTCACTACAATGAGCAGTTCTTC
abundance: .; d_gene: TRBD1; v_gene: TRBV5-1; j_gene: TRBJ1-2; CDR3aa: CASSLGQGNYGYTF; CDR3nt: TGCGCCAGCAGCTTGGGACAGGGTAACTATGGCTACACCTTC
abundance: .; d_gene: TRBD2; v_gene: TRBV20-1; j_gene: TRBJ2-5; CDR3aa: CSGTSRETQYF; CDR3nt: TGCAGTGGGACTAGCCGGGAGACCCAGTACTTC
abundance: few; d_gene: .; v_gene: TRBV21-1; j_gene: TRBJ1-4; CDR3aa: CATTGPPLVTNEKLFF; CDR3nt: TGTGCCACCACTGGGCCGCCTCTCGTAACTAATGAAAAACTGTTTTTT
abundance: once; d_gene: .; v_gene: TRBV28; j_gene: TRBJ1-1; CDR3aa: CASSFAGTGAFF; CDR3nt: TGTGCCAGCAGTTTTGCGGGGACCGGAGCTTTCTTT
abundance: .; d_gene: TRBD1; v_gene: TRBV5-4; j_gene: TRBJ1-2; CDR3aa: CASSLEGTDYGYTF; CDR3nt: TGTGCCAGCAGCTTGGAGGGGACAGACTATGGCTACACCTTC
abundance: .; d_gene: .; v_gene: TRBV15; j_gene: TRBJ1-3; CDR3aa: CATSRDYGGSSGNTIYF; CDR3nt: TGTGCCACCAGCAGAGATTATGGCGGGAGCTCTGGAAACACCATATATTTT
abundance: .; d_gene: .; v_gene: TRBV14; j_gene: TRBJ2-1; CDR3aa: CASSQEGQGWNNEQFF; CDR3nt: TGTGCCAGCAGCCAAGAAGGGCAGGGTTGGAACAATGAGCAGTTCTTC
abundance: .; d_gene: .; v_gene: TRBV10-2; j_gene: TRBJ2-1; CDR3aa: CAARGTGYNEQFF; CDR3nt: TGCGCCGCCAGGGGAACAGGCTACAATGAGCAGTTCTTC
abundance: few; d_gene: .; v_gene: TRBV18; j_gene: TRBJ1-1; CDR3aa: CASSRGDQNTEAFF; CDR3nt: TGTGCCAGCTCCCGGGGGGACCAGAACACTGAAGCTTTCTTT
abundance: .; d_gene: .; v_gene: TRBV13; j_gene: TRBJ2-7; CDR3aa: CASSGGRSYEQYF; CDR3nt: TGTGCCAGCAGCGGAGGGAGGTCCTACGAGCAGTACTTC
abundance: .; d_gene: TRBD1; v_gene: TRBV27; j_gene: TRBJ2-7; CDR3aa: CASKSLGTGNYEQYF; CDR3nt: TGTGCCAGCAAGTCTCTTGGGACAGGGAACTACGAGCAGTACTTC
abundance: .; d_gene: .; v_gene: TRBV5-4; j_gene: TRBJ1-4; CDR3aa: CASSLDPQGSNEKLFF; CDR3nt: TGTGCCAGCAGCTTGGACCCACAGGGTTCTAATGAAAAACTGTTTTTT
abundance: .; d_gene: TRBD2; v_gene: TRBV11-2; j_gene: TRBJ2-5; CDR3aa: CASSLSAGGPETQYF; CDR3nt: TGTGCCAGCAGCTTATCAGCGGGAGGGCCAGAGACCCAGTACTTC
abundance: .; d_gene: .; v_gene: TRBV5-6; j_gene: TRBJ1-3; CDR3aa: CASSLVPGSGNTIYF; CDR3nt: TGTGCCAGCAGCTTGGTGCCAGGCTCTGGAAACACCATATATTTT
abundance: .; d_gene: TRBD1; v_gene: TRBV18; j_gene: TRBJ1-1; CDR3aa: CASSPQQGREAFF; CDR3nt: TGTGCCAGCTCACCACAACAGGGGCGAGAAGCTTTCTTT
abundance: .; d_gene: TRBD2; v_gene: TRBV28; j_gene: TRBJ2-1; CDR3aa: CASSLSTAGGYEQFF; CDR3nt: TGTGCCAGCAGTTTATCAACAGCGGGAGGTTATGAGCAGTTCTTC
abundance: .; d_gene: TRBD2; v_gene: TRBV4-1; j_gene: TRBJ2-1; CDR3aa: CASSQVSGRPPSDNEQFF; CDR3nt: TGCGCCAGCAGCCAAGTTAGCGGGAGGCCCCCTTCAGACAATGAGCAGTTCTTC
abundance: .; d_gene: TRBD1; v_gene: TRBV30; j_gene: TRBJ2-6; CDR3aa: CAWSTGVHSGANVLTF; CDR3nt: TGTGCCTGGTCAACAGGGGTCCACTCTGGGGCCAACGTCCTGACTTTC
abundance: .; d_gene: .; v_gene: TRBV7-3; j_gene: TRBJ2-1; CDR3aa: CASSFQYNEQFF; CDR3nt: TGTGCCAGCAGCTTCCAGTACAATGAGCAGTTCTTC
abundance: .; d_gene: .; v_gene: TRBV28; j_gene: TRBJ2-1; CDR3aa: CASRVVSSYNEQFF; CDR3nt: TGTGCCAGCAGGGTTGTTAGCTCCTACAATGAGCAGTTCTTC
abundance: .; d_gene: .; v_gene: TRBV10-2; j_gene: TRBJ2-7; CDR3aa: CASSAGSYEQYF; CDR3nt: TGCGCCAGCAGCGCGGGGAGCTACGAGCAGTACTTC
abundance: .; d_gene: TRBD2; v_gene: TRBV2; j_gene: TRBJ2-1; CDR3aa: CASRLIPPGTREIF; CDR3nt: TGTGCCAGCAGGCTCATACCCCCCGGGACTAGAGAGATCTTC
abundance: .; d_gene: TRBD1; v_gene: TRBV6-5; j_gene: TRBJ2-2; CDR3aa: CASSERRGPGELFF; CDR3nt: TGTGCCAGCAGTGAACGAAGGGGGCCCGGGGAGCTGTTTTTT
abundance: .; d_gene: TRBD1; v_gene: TRBV6-6; j_gene: TRBJ2-7; CDR3aa: CASSSPGGTGSGEQYF; CDR3nt: TGTGCCAGCAGTTCGCCCGGTGGGACAGGGTCAGGCGAGCAGTACTTC
abundance: .; d_gene: .; v_gene: TRBV30; j_gene: TRBJ2-6; CDR3aa: CAWRRDGREPTGANVLTF; CDR3nt: TGTGCCTGGAGGCGGGACGGAAGGGAACCAACTGGGGCCAACGTCCTGACTTTC
abundance: .; d_gene: TRBD2; v_gene: TRBV28; j_gene: TRBJ2-7; CDR3aa: CASSLGASGRLMEQYF; CDR3nt: TGTGCCAGCAGTTTAGGCGCTAGCGGGAGATTGATGGAGCAGTACTTC
abundance: .; d_gene: TRBD2; v_gene: TRBV6-6; j_gene: TRBJ2-7; CDR3aa: CASTPTGGSSYEQYF; CDR3nt: TGTGCCAGCACGCCGACGGGGGGAAGCTCCTACGAGCAGTACTTC
abundance: .; d_gene: .; v_gene: TRBV29-1; j_gene: TRBJ1-5; CDR3aa: CSAAGANPPQHF; CDR3nt: TGCAGCGCCGCGGGGGCCAATCCGCCCCAGCATTTT
abundance: .; d_gene: .; v_gene: TRBV18; j_gene: TRBJ1-2; CDR3aa: CASSPQRSAPQGYGYTF; CDR3nt: TGTGCCAGCTCACCACAGAGGTCAGCGCCCCAGGGTTATGGCTACACCTTC
abundance: .; d_gene: .; v_gene: TRBV5-1; j_gene: TRBJ1-1; CDR3aa: CASSLEDSREAFF; CDR3nt: TGCGCCAGCAGCTTGGAGGACAGCCGTGAAGCTTTCTTT
abundance: .; d_gene: .; v_gene: TRBV30; j_gene: TRBJ2-7; CDR3aa: CASSRGREYEQYF; CDR3nt: TGTGCCTCTTCGAGGGGGAGGGAGTACGAGCAGTACTTC
abundance: .; d_gene: TRBD2; v_gene: TRBV10-3; j_gene: TRBJ2-7; CDR3aa: CAISEGLAVSYEQYF; CDR3nt: TGTGCCATCAGTGAAGGACTAGCGGTCTCCTACGAGCAGTACTTC
abundance: few; d_gene: .; v_gene: TRBV4-1; j_gene: TRBJ2-4; CDR3aa: CASSQGSARGSKNIQYF; CDR3nt: TGCGCCAGCAGTCAGGGTTCTGCACGGGGGTCCAAAAACATTCAGTACTTC